The rows below give T cell receptor beta chains drawn from one sample of a study of beta chain features in type 1 diabetes. Generated by immunoSEQ multiplex PCR, the TCRdb table keeps only in-frame clones and is missing some. The table shows under 200,000 clones, with approximately 9% occurring only once. The sample comprised central memory CD4+ T cells from blood. Source of these receptors: a woman between 18 and 29 years old with type 1 diabetes. Both conserved end residues are part of each CDR3. The order of the fields is clone size, D gene, V gene, J gene, CDR3 protein, CDR3 DNA. D genes are given only for firm matches. Size tells how often a clone was seen (once, few, many) or the class of an expanded clone, and some rows leave it out.

clone size: many; D gene: TRBD1; V gene: TRBV11-2; J gene: TRBJ2-1; CDR3 protein: CASSPGGRDNEQFF; CDR3 DNA: TGTGCCAGCAGCCCAGGGGGCCGGGACAATGAGCAGTTCTTC
clone size: NA; D gene: NA; V gene: TRBV19; J gene: TRBJ2-2; CDR3 protein: CASSIGQSAGGELFF; CDR3 DNA: TGTGCCAGTAGTATCGGACAGTCGGCCGGCGGGGAGCTGTTTTTT
clone size: few; D gene: TRBD1; V gene: TRBV2; J gene: TRBJ1-1; CDR3 protein: CASSETRTGGAFF; CDR3 DNA: TGTGCCAGCAGTGAGACACGGACAGGGGGAGCTTTCTTT
clone size: few; D gene: TRBD1; V gene: TRBV6-6; J gene: TRBJ1-6; CDR3 protein: CASRPGQGGSPLHF; CDR3 DNA: TGTGCCAGCAGGCCGGGACAGGGAGGTTCACCCCTCCACTTT
clone size: NA; D gene: NA; V gene: TRBV6-6; J gene: TRBJ2-1; CDR3 protein: CASSPYEGGGLNEQFF; CDR3 DNA: TGTGCCAGCAGTCCGTACGAGGGTGGAGGCCTCAATGAGCAGTTCTTC
clone size: NA; D gene: TRBD1; V gene: TRBV10-3; J gene: TRBJ2-1; CDR3 protein: CAMGAGTAYNEQFF; CDR3 DNA: TGTGCCATGGGGGCCGGGACAGCCTACAATGAGCAGTTCTTC
clone size: NA; D gene: NA; V gene: TRBV7-9; J gene: TRBJ1-1; CDR3 protein: CASSWATEAFF; CDR3 DNA: TGTGCCAGCAGCTGGGCGACTGAAGCTTTCTTT
clone size: NA; D gene: TRBD2; V gene: TRBV7-9; J gene: TRBJ2-5; CDR3 protein: CASTTSGGTETQYF; CDR3 DNA: TGTGCCAGCACGACTAGCGGGGGGACGGAGACCCAGTACTTC
clone size: few; D gene: TRBD1; V gene: TRBV28; J gene: TRBJ1-5; CDR3 protein: CASSLRTGGTKPQHF; CDR3 DNA: TGTGCCAGCAGTTTACGGACAGGGGGCACAAAGCCCCAGCATTTT
clone size: few; D gene: TRBD2; V gene: TRBV7-9; J gene: TRBJ2-1; CDR3 protein: CASSMTGTSGNEQFF; CDR3 DNA: TGTGCCAGCAGCATGACAGGGACTAGCGGGAATGAGCAGTTCTTC
clone size: few; D gene: NA; V gene: TRBV7-2; J gene: TRBJ2-7; CDR3 protein: CASSFEGSTYEQYF; CDR3 DNA: TGTGCCAGCAGCTTCGAGGGTTCGACCTACGAGCAGTACTTC
clone size: NA; D gene: TRBD1; V gene: TRBV11-2; J gene: TRBJ1-1; CDR3 protein: CASLTGEGNTEAFF; CDR3 DNA: TGTGCCAGCTTGACAGGGGAAGGGAACACTGAAGCTTTCTTT
clone size: NA; D gene: TRBD1; V gene: TRBV10-3; J gene: TRBJ1-1; CDR3 protein: CAISDLQGANTEAFF; CDR3 DNA: TGTGCCATCAGTGACCTACAGGGGGCCAACACTGAAGCTTTCTTT
clone size: NA; D gene: NA; V gene: TRBV5-6; J gene: TRBJ2-3; CDR3 protein: CASKKDAGAQYF; CDR3 DNA: TGTGCCAGCAAGAAGGACGCGGGTGCGCAGTATTTT
clone size: few; D gene: NA; V gene: TRBV28; J gene: TRBJ1-2; CDR3 protein: CASSLPQEGGGGYTF; CDR3 DNA: TGTGCCAGCAGTTTACCTCAAGAGGGGGGGGGTGGCTACACCTTC
clone size: NA; D gene: NA; V gene: TRBV5-1; J gene: TRBJ1-4; CDR3 protein: CASSLSSTNEKLFF; CDR3 DNA: TGCGCCAGCAGCCTGTCCTCAACTAATGAAAAACTGTTTTTT
clone size: NA; D gene: TRBD1; V gene: TRBV2; J gene: TRBJ1-2; CDR3 protein: CASRAGQGFSGYTF; CDR3 DNA: TGTGCCAGCAGGGCAGGACAGGGTTTCTCTGGCTACACCTTC
clone size: NA; D gene: TRBD1; V gene: TRBV5-1; J gene: TRBJ2-7; CDR3 protein: CASSFPGQMYEQYF; CDR3 DNA: TGCGCCAGCAGTTTCCCGGGACAGATGTACGAGCAGTACTTC
clone size: few; D gene: NA; V gene: TRBV7-2; J gene: TRBJ1-4; CDR3 protein: CASSLDSTNEKLFF; CDR3 DNA: TGTGCCAGCAGCTTAGACAGCACTAATGAAAAACTGTTTTTT
clone size: few; D gene: TRBD2; V gene: TRBV4-3; J gene: TRBJ2-4; CDR3 protein: CASSQGLAGGNIQYF; CDR3 DNA: TGCGCCAGCAGCCAAGGGCTAGCGGGAGGAAACATTCAGTACTTC
clone size: NA; D gene: TRBD1; V gene: TRBV5-8; J gene: TRBJ1-2; CDR3 protein: CASSFQGAHGYTF; CDR3 DNA: TGTGCCAGCAGCTTCCAGGGGGCGCATGGCTACACCTTC
clone size: few; D gene: NA; V gene: TRBV11-3; J gene: TRBJ1-1; CDR3 protein: CASRAGMNTEAFF; CDR3 DNA: TGTGCCAGCAGAGCGGGGATGAACACTGAAGCTTTCTTT
clone size: few; D gene: NA; V gene: TRBV21-1; J gene: TRBJ1-1; CDR3 protein: CASSKRWDRDTEAFF; CDR3 DNA: TGTGCCAGCAGCAAAAGGTGGGACAGGGACACTGAAGCTTTCTTT
clone size: few; D gene: TRBD1; V gene: TRBV29-1; J gene: TRBJ2-5; CDR3 protein: CSGDREETQYF; CDR3 DNA: TGCAGCGGGGACAGGGAAGAGACCCAGTACTTC
clone size: NA; D gene: TRBD2; V gene: TRBV14; J gene: TRBJ2-7; CDR3 protein: CASSQALGQVAGGQQYF; CDR3 DNA: TGTGCCAGCAGCCAAGCCCTCGGGCAGGTAGCGGGCGGTCAGCAGTACTTC
clone size: NA; D gene: NA; V gene: TRBV2; J gene: TRBJ2-5; CDR3 protein: CASARDNQETQYF; CDR3 DNA: TGTGCCAGCGCCCGGGACAACCAAGAGACCCAGTACTTC
clone size: NA; D gene: NA; V gene: TRBV30; J gene: TRBJ1-5; CDR3 protein: CAWSHENLNQPQHF; CDR3 DNA: TGTGCCTGGAGTCATGAGAACTTAAATCAGCCCCAGCATTTT
clone size: few; D gene: NA; V gene: TRBV30; J gene: TRBJ2-2; CDR3 protein: CACNGPLNTGELFF; CDR3 DNA: TGTGCCTGCAACGGTCCCCTGAACACCGGGGAGCTGTTTTTT
clone size: NA; D gene: NA; V gene: TRBV7-2; J gene: TRBJ2-5; CDR3 protein: CASSPQETQYF; CDR3 DNA: TGTGCCAGCAGCCCTCAAGAGACCCAGTACTTC
clone size: few; D gene: NA; V gene: TRBV5-6; J gene: TRBJ2-5; CDR3 protein: CASSPVRGREVGETQYF; CDR3 DNA: TGTGCCAGCAGCCCCGTGCGGGGGCGAGAAGTTGGAGAGACCCAGTACTTC
clone size: NA; D gene: TRBD1; V gene: TRBV11-3; J gene: TRBJ1-4; CDR3 protein: CASSARTGSGEKLFF; CDR3 DNA: TGTGCCAGCAGCGCGAGGACAGGGTCTGGTGAAAAACTGTTTTTT
clone size: NA; D gene: NA; V gene: TRBV11-3; J gene: TRBJ2-5; CDR3 protein: CASSLDRTEKETQYF; CDR3 DNA: TGTGCCAGCAGCCTAGATCGAACAGAGAAAGAGACCCAGTACTTC
clone size: NA; D gene: NA; V gene: TRBV6-5; J gene: TRBJ2-1; CDR3 protein: CASTKRPNNEQFF; CDR3 DNA: TGTGCCAGCACCAAGCGGCCTAACAATGAGCAGTTCTTC
clone size: NA; D gene: NA; V gene: TRBV2; J gene: TRBJ1-5; CDR3 protein: CASSIQNSNQPQHF; CDR3 DNA: TGTGCCAGCAGTATACAGAATAGCAATCAGCCCCAGCATTTT
clone size: few; D gene: NA; V gene: TRBV6-6; J gene: TRBJ1-4; CDR3 protein: CASTQALGEKLFF; CDR3 DNA: TGTGCCAGCACCCAAGCCCTAGGTGAAAAACTGTTTTTT
clone size: many; D gene: NA; V gene: TRBV9; J gene: TRBJ2-1; CDR3 protein: CASSDSAWNEQFF; CDR3 DNA: TGTGCCAGCAGCGATAGCGCCTGGAATGAGCAGTTCTTC
clone size: NA; D gene: TRBD1; V gene: TRBV5-4; J gene: TRBJ2-2; CDR3 protein: CASSWVKGANTGELFF; CDR3 DNA: TGTGCCAGCAGCTGGGTCAAGGGGGCCAACACCGGGGAGCTGTTTTTT
clone size: few; D gene: NA; V gene: TRBV4-1; J gene: TRBJ2-7; CDR3 protein: CASRPGVSSYEQYF; CDR3 DNA: TGCGCCAGCCGGCCAGGTGTTAGCTCCTACGAGCAGTACTTC
clone size: many; D gene: TRBD2; V gene: TRBV6-6; J gene: TRBJ2-1; CDR3 protein: CASSIGTSGPAEQFF; CDR3 DNA: TGTGCCAGCAGTATCGGGACTAGCGGGCCAGCCGAGCAGTTCTTC
clone size: few; D gene: NA; V gene: TRBV6-5; J gene: TRBJ2-7; CDR3 protein: CASKIQGLVYEQYF; CDR3 DNA: TGTGCCAGCAAAATACAGGGTCTGGTCTACGAGCAGTACTTC
clone size: many; D gene: TRBD2; V gene: TRBV29-1; J gene: TRBJ2-3; CDR3 protein: CSVEGTRSTDTQYF; CDR3 DNA: TGCAGCGTTGAAGGGACTAGATCCACAGATACGCAGTATTTT
clone size: few; D gene: TRBD2; V gene: TRBV9; J gene: TRBJ2-1; CDR3 protein: CASSRQTSGRVGEQFF; CDR3 DNA: TGTGCCAGCAGCCGCCAGACTAGCGGGAGGGTGGGTGAGCAGTTCTTC
clone size: NA; D gene: NA; V gene: TRBV25-1; J gene: TRBJ1-2; CDR3 protein: CASSEGQTNYGYTF; CDR3 DNA: TGTGCCAGCAGTGAAGGTCAGACTAACTATGGCTACACCTTC
clone size: NA; D gene: NA; V gene: TRBV11-1; J gene: TRBJ2-7; CDR3 protein: CASSLGQTYEQYF; CDR3 DNA: TGTGCCAGCAGCTTAGGACAGACCTACGAGCAGTACTTC
clone size: NA; D gene: TRBD1; V gene: TRBV7-9; J gene: TRBJ1-2; CDR3 protein: CASSQMGQGVVGYTF; CDR3 DNA: TGTGCCAGCAGCCAAATGGGACAGGGGGTGGTTGGCTACACCTTC
clone size: NA; D gene: NA; V gene: TRBV28; J gene: TRBJ2-1; CDR3 protein: CASSLGLAPYNEQFF; CDR3 DNA: TGTGCCAGCAGTTTAGGGCTAGCGCCCTACAATGAGCAGTTCTTC
clone size: NA; D gene: TRBD1; V gene: TRBV7-3; J gene: TRBJ2-1; CDR3 protein: CANLAQGAYNEQFF; CDR3 DNA: TGTGCCAACCTCGCCCAGGGGGCCTACAATGAGCAGTTCTTC
clone size: NA; D gene: TRBD1; V gene: TRBV6-6; J gene: TRBJ1-1; CDR3 protein: CASSYSRQGAFGAFF; CDR3 DNA: TGTGCCAGCAGTTACTCCCGACAGGGTGCCTTTGGAGCTTTCTTT
clone size: few; D gene: NA; V gene: TRBV12-5; J gene: TRBJ2-5; CDR3 protein: CASGLVLAGEGTQYF; CDR3 DNA: TGTGCTAGTGGTTTGGTACTGGCAGGGGAAGGGACCCAGTACTTC
clone size: NA; D gene: TRBD2; V gene: TRBV7-2; J gene: TRBJ2-5; CDR3 protein: CASSFSGGAQETQYF; CDR3 DNA: TGTGCCAGCAGTTTTAGCGGGGGAGCCCAAGAGACCCAGTACTTC
clone size: few; D gene: NA; V gene: TRBV23-1; J gene: TRBJ1-1; CDR3 protein: CASSQSSQGPQGLMNTEAFF; CDR3 DNA: TGCGCCAGCAGTCAATCATCCCAGGGGCCTCAAGGTCTGATGAACACTGAAGCTTTCTTT
clone size: many; D gene: TRBD2; V gene: TRBV23-1; J gene: TRBJ2-3; CDR3 protein: CANLPGLAGGGGYF; CDR3 DNA: TGCGCCAACCTACCGGGACTAGCGGGAGGTGGGGGATATTTT
clone size: NA; D gene: TRBD1; V gene: TRBV7-2; J gene: TRBJ2-5; CDR3 protein: CASSSKPGQGVTQYF; CDR3 DNA: TGTGCCAGCAGCTCCAAACCCGGGCAGGGGGTAACCCAGTACTTC
clone size: NA; D gene: NA; V gene: TRBV18; J gene: TRBJ2-7; CDR3 protein: CASSPNYEQYF; CDR3 DNA: TGTGCCAGCTCACCTAACTACGAGCAGTACTTC
clone size: NA; D gene: NA; V gene: TRBV2; J gene: TRBJ1-2; CDR3 protein: CASSDTGYGYTF; CDR3 DNA: TGTGCCAGCAGTGACACAGGGTATGGCTACACCTTC
clone size: few; D gene: TRBD2; V gene: TRBV6-5; J gene: TRBJ2-3; CDR3 protein: CASSPQREWGTQYF; CDR3 DNA: TGTGCCAGCAGTCCCCAGCGGGAGTGGGGTACGCAGTATTTT